These T cell receptor beta chains were read from a single sample in a study of cytomegalovirus exposure and HLA in healthy donors. Generated by immunoSEQ multiplex PCR, the TCRdb table keeps only in-frame clones and is missing some. The table lists about 160,000 clones, about 80% of them singletons. Sequencing was carried out using PBMCs. The source is a man aged 25 to 40 in good health and CMV-seronegative. The CDR3 runs from the conserved cysteine through the conserved F or W. The order of the fields is D gene, V gene, J gene, clone size, CDR3 protein, CDR3 DNA. D genes are given only for firm matches. The size of a clone is reported for some rows only, either as once, few or many, or as a class for expanded clones.

-	TRBV21-1	TRBJ1-1	few	CASILAQILNTEAFF	TGTGCCAGCATCCTCGCCCAGATACTGAACACTGAAGCTTTCTTT
TRBD1	TRBV7-2	TRBJ1-3	-	CASSLAPGQGRNTIYF	TGTGCCAGCAGCTTAGCGCCGGGACAGGGACGAAACACCATATATTTT
-	TRBV18	TRBJ2-6	-	CASSPGQGPSGANVLTF	TGTGCCAGCTCACCGGGGCAGGGGCCCTCTGGGGCCAACGTCCTGACTTTC
-	TRBV4-1	TRBJ2-3	once	CASSPLASTDTQYF	TGCGCCAGCAGCCCGCTAGCCAGCACAGATACGCAGTATTTT
TRBD1	TRBV10-3	TRBJ1-6	few	CAISERDSDSPLHF	TGTGCCATCAGTGAGCGGGACAGTGATTCACCCCTCCACTTT
-	TRBV7-8	TRBJ2-5	-	CASSLNGITSGETQYF	TGTGCCAGCAGCTTAAACGGGATAACCAGCGGAGAGACCCAGTACTTC
-	TRBV7-8	TRBJ2-5	-	CASSLVSGPPGTQYF	TGTGCCAGCAGCTTAGTAAGCGGCCCGCCGGGGACCCAGTACTTC
-	TRBV29-1	TRBJ1-3	-	CSVTTGAGNTIYF	TGCAGCGTAACCACCGGGGCTGGAAACACCATATATTTT
TRBD2	TRBV6-5	TRBJ2-2	-	CASRGTSGATGELFF	TGTGCCAGCAGAGGGACTAGCGGGGCCACCGGGGAGCTGTTTTTT
TRBD1	TRBV6-5	TRBJ1-6	-	CASRGTGDNSPLHF	TGTGCCAGCAGAGGGACAGGGGACAATTCACCCCTCCACTTT
-	TRBV4-3	TRBJ2-1	-	CASSQDRAGTYNEQFF	TGCGCCAGCAGCCAAGACAGGGCAGGGACTTACAATGAGCAGTTCTTC
TRBD2	TRBV7-7	TRBJ2-2	-	CASSLDLAGASTGELFF	TGTGCTAGCAGCTTAGACCTGGCGGGAGCGAGCACCGGGGAGCTGTTTTTT
TRBD1	TRBV20-1	TRBJ2-1	-	CSAQGDEQFF	TGCAGTGCCCAGGGGGATGAGCAGTTCTTC
-	TRBV2	TRBJ1-5	-	CASSLGWGGLQPQHF	TGTGCCAGCAGTCTTGGGTGGGGGGGTCTTCAGCCCCAGCATTTT
-	TRBV9	TRBJ2-1	-	CASSGGVTYNEQFF	TGTGCCAGCAGCGGGGGGGTCACCTACAATGAGCAGTTCTTC
TRBD1	TRBV15	TRBJ1-6	-	CATSRATGGNNSPLHF	TGTGCCACCAGCAGAGCAACAGGGGGCAATAATTCACCCCTCCACTTT
TRBD1	TRBV25-1	TRBJ1-6	once	CASSNRDRGMSPLHF	TGTGCCAGCAGTAACCGGGACAGGGGAATGTCACCCCTCCACTTT
TRBD1	TRBV7-2	TRBJ1-4	-	CASSLEPGQGGEKLFF	TGTGCCAGCAGCTTAGAACCCGGACAGGGCGGTGAAAAACTGTTTTTT
-	TRBV28	TRBJ2-1	-	CASSFLRGTYNEQFF	TGTGCCAGCAGTTTCCTACGGGGGACCTACAATGAGCAGTTCTTC
-	TRBV28	TRBJ1-4	few	CASSPIGTSNEKLFF	TGTGCCAGCAGTCCTATCGGGACATCTAATGAAAAACTGTTTTTT
TRBD2	TRBV10-3	TRBJ2-7	-	CAISEPGLARSYEQYF	TGTGCCATCAGTGAGCCGGGACTAGCGCGATCCTACGAGCAGTACTTC
-	TRBV30	TRBJ1-3	-	CAWSGRGHSSGNTIYF	TGTGCCTGGAGCGGAAGAGGACACAGCTCTGGAAACACCATATATTTT
-	TRBV4-3	TRBJ2-7	-	CASSQEPQGLYEQYF	TGCGCCAGCAGCCAAGAGCCCCAGGGTCTCTACGAGCAGTACTTC
TRBD2	TRBV10-3	TRBJ2-7	-	CAIAREDYEQYF	TGTGCCATCGCGCGGGAGGATTACGAGCAGTACTTC
TRBD1	TRBV6-5	TRBJ1-2	-	CASSYDRGNYGYTF	TGTGCCAGCAGTTACGACAGGGGGAACTATGGCTACACCTTC
TRBD1	TRBV7-2	TRBJ1-1	-	CASSLGPTGTGRGTEAFF	TGTGCCAGCAGCTTAGGCCCGACCGGGACAGGGAGGGGCACTGAAGCTTTCTTT
TRBD2	TRBV7-3	TRBJ2-1	-	CASSSKAGGGGEQFF	TGTGCCAGCAGCTCAAAAGCGGGGGGCGGGGGTGAGCAGTTCTTC
-	TRBV5-1	TRBJ2-6	-	CASSLLGTGANVLTF	TGCGCCAGCAGCCTGTTGGGCACTGGGGCCAACGTCCTGACTTTC
-	TRBV20-1	TRBJ2-7	-	CSATNRDEQYF	TGCAGTGCTACGAACCGGGACGAGCAGTACTTC
-	TRBV28	TRBJ2-1	-	CASSSTGVGGNEQFF	TGTGCCAGCAGTTCAACCGGGGTGGGAGGCAATGAGCAGTTCTTC
TRBD1	TRBV10-3	TRBJ1-2	-	CAISESPGGTYGYTF	TGTGCCATCAGTGAGTCCCCAGGGGGCACCTATGGCTACACCTTC
TRBD2	TRBV30	TRBJ2-7	once	CAWRGLAGIYEQYF	TGTGCCTGGAGGGGACTAGCGGGGATCTACGAGCAGTACTTC
-	TRBV2	TRBJ1-6	-	CASSCAPYPGQGNPLHF	TGTGCCAGCAGCTGTGCCCCTTACCCGGGACAAGGGAATCCCCTCCACTTT
-	TRBV19	TRBJ2-1	-	CASTEAGPNIYNEQFF	TGTGCCAGTACCGAGGCGGGCCCGAATATTTACAATGAGCAGTTCTTC
-	TRBV7-2	TRBJ1-5	-	CASSLVVEDQPQHF	TGTGCCAGCAGCTTAGTCGTGGAGGATCAGCCCCAGCATTTT
TRBD1	TRBV27	TRBJ2-7	-	CASSPRTGYEQYF	TGTGCCAGCAGCCCAAGGACAGGGTACGAGCAGTACTTC
TRBD1	TRBV9	TRBJ1-3	-	CASSLRTGAEGNTIYF	TGTGCCAGCAGCCTCCGGACAGGGGCTGAAGGAAACACCATATATTTT
TRBD2	TRBV27	TRBJ2-1	-	CASSQGTSGRYNEQFF	TGTGCCAGCAGTCAGGGGACTAGCGGGAGGTACAATGAGCAGTTCTTC
-	TRBV10-3	TRBJ2-7	-	CAITDKPLTPSYEQYF	TGTGCCATCACCGACAAGCCCCTTACGCCTTCTTACGAGCAGTACTTC